Below are 25 T cell receptor beta chains sequenced from a single sample in a study of CD8 T cells in ankylosing spondylitis. MiXCR was run by TCRdb on the 5' RACE reads, yielding one entry per CDR3 protein. Of a few hundred thousand distinct CDR3 sequences listed, roughly a tenth were seen once; the top ten hold roughly 6.8%. The sample taken for sequencing was blood, either unsorted or a sorted T cell fraction (not recorded which). The receptors stem from a male donor with ankylosing spondylitis or in good health (not recorded which).

This clonotype has only a few counts. The genes are TRBV3-1 and TRBJ2-6; D call uncertain. This CDR3 has 15 amino acids. The V and J ends lost 1 base and 0 bases respectively, with 4 bases between them. Germline values: CDR1 LGHDT, CDR2 YNNKEL (reference sequence). The CDR3 DNA sequence: TGTGCCAGCAGCCAAGGCAACTCTGGGGCCAACGTCCTGACTTTC. Translating gives CASSQGNSGANVLTF.

This sequence joins TRBV5-1 and TRBJ1-1, with TRBD1 matching 7 bases. The germline CDR1 and CDR2 sequences are SGHRS and YFSETQ. Losses at the gene ends were 0 bases for V and 5 bases for J; bases not matched to a gene: 4. The CDR3 length is 14 residues. CDR3 residues: CASSLGGGRTEAFF. The CDR3 nucleotides read TGCGCCAGCAGCTTGGGAGGGGGCCGGACTGAAGCTTTCTTT.

This clonotype came up a few times. The junction and the germline gene differ at one end; a read error may be behind it. CDR3 DNA sequence: TGTGCCACCAGCAGAGATATCCAGGGCAACCAGCCCCAGCATTTT. Translating it yields CATSRDIQGNQPQHF. This chain joins TRBV15 and TRBJ1-5, with D possibly being TRBD1 (5 bases). Germline CDR1 and CDR2: LNHNV and YYDKDF (reference sequence). The CDR3 is made up of 15 amino acids. Combining the CDR3 with reference TRBV15 and TRBJ1-5 gives the whole variable domain DAMVIQNPRYQVTQFGKPVTLSCSQTLNHNVMYWYQQKSSQAPKLLFHYYDKDFNNEADTPDNFQSRRPNTSFCFLDIRSPGLGDTAMYLCATSRDIQGNQPQHFGDGTRLSIL.

The rearrangement joins TRBV28 to TRBJ2-5; a possible D gene is TRBD1 (6 bases). Trimming removed 6 bases at V and 3 bases at J, with 17 bases between. This CDR3 contains 15 residues. CDR1 is MDHEN and CDR2 is SYDVKM in the germline V gene. The CDR3 DNA follows: TGTGCCAGCAGCTTGACGGGGACACAGAAAGAGACCCAGTACTTC. Protein sequence: CASSLTGTQKETQYF. Together with reference TRBV28 and TRBJ2-5, the CDR3 gives the full variable domain: DVKVTQSSRYLVKRTGEKVFLECVQDMDHENMFWYRQDPGLGLRLIYFSYDVKMKEKGDIPEGYSVSREKKERFSLILESASTNQTSMYLCASSLTGTQKETQYFGPGTRLLVL.

This clonotype appeared a few times. The chain recombines TRBV20-1 with TRBJ2-3; TRBD2 agrees at 10 bases. CDR1 and CDR2 (germline): DFQATT, SNEGSKA (reference sequence). The length of the CDR3 is 14 residues. V dropped 4 bases and J dropped 5; count of bases not matched to a gene: 6. CDR3: CSANQREGEDTQYF. DNA of the CDR3: TGCAGTGCTAACCAGCGGGAGGGTGAAGATACGCAGTATTTT.

The genes are TRBV20-1 and TRBJ1-1; D is uncertain. Trimming removed 1 base at V and 5 bases at J, with 17 bases between. The CDR3 has 15 amino acids. Per germline, CDR1 DFQATT and CDR2 SNEGSKA (reference sequence). The CDR3 nucleotides are TGCAGTGCTAGAGCGGATCTCCGGATGTCAACTGAAGCTTTCTTT. It encodes CSARADLRMSTEAFF.

This clonotype was observed many times. The chain joins TRBV7-3 to TRBJ2-3; a weak D match, TRBD2 (6 bases). This CDR3 region has 16 residues. The V gene's germline CDR1 is SGHTA and CDR2 FQGTGA. V was shortened by 2 bases and J by 4 bases, with 16 bases between the two germline ends. The CDR3 protein is CASSLLGGRIADTQYF. CDR3 nucleotide sequence: TGTGCCAGCAGCTTACTGGGTGGGAGGATTGCAGATACGCAGTATTTT.

The chain combines TRBV5-1 with TRBJ1-2; D ambiguous. The length of the CDR3 is 13 residues. Germline V gives CDR1 SGHRS, CDR2 YFSETQ. The V end lost 4 bases, the J end lost 2 bases, and 9 bases lay between the germline ends. The CDR3 nucleotides read TGCGCCAGCAGCCCAGACACCAACTATGGCTACACCTTC. The encoded protein is CASSPDTNYGYTF.

The table lists this clonotype with many counts. The rearrangement links TRBV5-1 to TRBJ2-5, with D perhaps matching TRBD1 or TRBD2 (5 bases each). In germline, CDR1 is SGHRS, CDR2 YFSETQ. Trimming stripped 4 bases from V and 2 bases from J, with 18 bases between. The CDR3 runs 16 residues. DNA of the CDR3: TGCGCCAGCAGCGTGGTTGGGCAGGGACCTCAAGAGACCCAGTACTTC. Its protein product is CASSVVGQGPQETQYF. The whole variable domain, remainder taken from reference TRBV5-1 and TRBJ2-5, is KAGVTQTPRYLIKTRGQQVTLSCSPISGHRSVSWYQQTPGQGLQFLFEYFSETQRNKGNFPGRFSGRQFSNSRSEMNVSTLELGDSALYLCASSVVGQGPQETQYFGPGTRLLVL.

Many counts were recorded for this clonotype. This chain links TRBV3-1 with TRBJ2-3; no clear D. This CDR3 region has 13 residues. Trimming took off 0 bases at V and 6 bases at J, with 7 bases between the two ends. Germline loops: CDR1 LGHDT, CDR2 YNNKEL (reference sequence). The CDR3 region has the DNA TGTGCCAGCAGCCAAGATTTTTCGGATACGCAGTATTTT. Translating it yields CASSQDFSDTQYF.

Note on this clonotype: This sequence may be a read error, since a much larger clone differs from it by one base. The J gene is TRBJ1-5, the V gene TRBV10-3, with TRBD1 as a possible D gene (5 bases). CDR3 size: 16 residues. Looked up from germline, CDR1 is ENHRY and CDR2 is SYGVKD. The CDR3 region has the DNA TGTGCCACCAGTGAGGGGACCCCCCGCAGCAATCAGCCCCAGCATTTT. Protein: CATSEGTPRSNQPQHF.

This clonotype was found many times. The chain is built from TRBV5-1 and TRBJ2-7; either TRBD1 or TRBD2 may supply D (6 bases each). Germline V CDR1 and CDR2: SGHRS, YFSETQ. V lost 6 bases and J lost 1, with 14 bases in between. The CDR3 runs to 14 residues. The CDR3 DNA follows: TGCGCCAGCACAAGGGGGGATCTGTCCTACGAGCAGTACTTC. It yields the protein CASTRGDLSYEQYF. Full variable domain (remainder filled in from reference TRBV5-1 and TRBJ2-7): KAGVTQTPRYLIKTRGQQVTLSCSPISGHRSVSWYQQTPGQGLQFLFEYFSETQRNKGNFPGRFSGRQFSNSRSEMNVSTLELGDSALYLCASTRGDLSYEQYFGPGTRLTVT.

The V call is TRBV12-3 or TRBV12-4, the J call TRBJ1-5; D not certain. With 11 bases removed from V and 0 bases from J, the gap between germline ends came to 17 bases. The CDR3 has 15 amino acids. Here the CDR3 DNA reads TGTGCCCCAGGCCCGACGGAAGATAGCAATCAGCCCCAGCATTTT. Residues: CAPGPTEDSNQPQHF.

This clonotype was observed a few times. The rearrangement uses TRBV7-7 and TRBJ2-1; TRBD2 matches 11 bases. The CDR3 runs 15 residues. Germline assignment: CDR1 SSHAT and CDR2 FNYEAQ (reference sequence). Trimming cost V 1 base and J 10 bases; bases outside gene matches: 6. This chain's CDR3 is CASSLEVTSGGEQFF. The DNA of the CDR3 is TGTGCCAGCAGCTTAGAGGTCACTAGCGGGGGAGAGCAGTTCTTC.

At least ten counts were recorded for this clonotype. The DNA for the CDR3 is TGTGCCAGCAGTTTAGGTCCCTCAGGCTCCTACAATGAGCAGTTCTTC. It codes for CASSLGPSGSYNEQFF. The chain employs TRBV28 and TRBJ2-1; D uncertain. V shed 2 bases and J shed 0 bases, with 11 bases lying between them. Germline CDR1 and CDR2: MDHEN and SYDVKM. The CDR3 consists of 16 residues.

This clonotype was counted many times. The rearrangement uses TRBV9 and TRBJ2-1, with 11 bases that match TRBD2. Looked up from germline, CDR1 is SGDLS and CDR2 is YYNGEE. This CDR3 is 15 amino acids long. V lost 3 bases, J lost 9 bases, and 8 bases stayed unmatched. CDR3 nucleotide sequence: TGTGCCAGCAGCGGAACACTAGCGGGAGCGGGTGAGCAGTTCTTC. Its translation: CASSGTLAGAGEQFF.

Ten or more counts support this clonotype. This CDR3 is CATSRLGVSAGNTIYF. Written as DNA, the CDR3 is TGTGCCACCAGCAGGCTCGGGGTGTCGGCTGGAAACACCATATATTTT. The chain uses TRBV15 and TRBJ1-3, with D uncertain. Trimming left V 3 bases short and J 2 bases short, with 14 bases between. The V gene's germline CDR1 is LNHNV and CDR2 YYDKDF (reference sequence). The CDR3 consists of 16 residues.

This clonotype was recorded at least ten times. J is TRBJ2-2 and V is TRBV5-1; the match to TRBD2 covers 7 bases. The CDR3 contains 15 residues. Trimming at V came to 7 bases and at J to 4 bases, leaving 10 bases not matched to a gene. Germline V gene sequence: CDR1 SGHRS, CDR2 YFSETQ. CDR3 protein: CASRGSSGFTGELFF. Here the CDR3 DNA reads TGCGCCAGCCGCGGGAGTAGCGGGTTCACCGGGGAGCTGTTTTTT.

This clonotype came up a few times. The chain has TRBV6-1 and TRBJ1-1; D is unclear. Deletions cut 8 bases from V and 1 base from J, with 8 bases between. This CDR3 comprises 12 residues. From germline, CDR1 is MNHNS and CDR2 SASEGT. The CDR3 here is CASGERNTEAFF. The CDR3, as DNA: TGTGCCAGCGGGGAGAGGAACACTGAAGCTTTCTTT.

Only a few counts were recorded for this clonotype. This rearrangement joins TRBV6-2 or TRBV6-3 to TRBJ2-3, with D unresolved. The germline V gene encodes CDR1 MNHEY and CDR2 SVGEGT. The CDR3 is 17 residues long. V dropped 2 bases and J dropped 2 bases, with 17 bases sitting between them. As DNA, the CDR3 is TGTGCCAGCAGTTACACCCCCAGCGCTCCCGACACAGATACGCAGTATTTT. Encoded protein: CASSYTPSAPDTDTQYF.

The chain joins TRBV28 to TRBJ2-2; D perhaps matches TRBD2 (6 bases). Germline V gene lookup returns CDR1 MDHEN and CDR2 SYDVKM. V gave up 3 bases and J gave up 6 bases, with 11 bases separating them. CDR3 size: 14 residues. The CDR3 reads CASSFGSISGELFF. The CDR3 coding sequence is TGTGCCAGCAGTTTCGGGAGTATCTCCGGGGAGCTGTTTTTT.

This clonotype has ten or more counts. This chain joins TRBV12-3 or TRBV12-4 and TRBJ1-2; D is undetermined. The V and J ends lost 3 bases and 5 bases respectively, with 4 bases between them. The CDR3 extends over 11 amino acids. As DNA, the CDR3 is TGTGCCAGCAGTTTCGGTTATGGCTACACCTTC. This encodes CASSFGYGYTF.

This clonotype has at least ten counts. The chain uses TRBV4-1 and TRBJ1-1; D gene uncertain. The CDR3 length is 16 residues. CDR1 and CDR2 from the germline V gene are MGHRA and YSYEKL. The V end lost 1 base, the J end lost 0 bases, and 12 bases lay between the germline ends. The CDR3: CASSQASRGVNTEAFF. CDR3 nucleotides: TGCGCCAGCAGCCAAGCCTCTCGTGGGGTGAACACTGAAGCTTTCTTT.

This clonotype has a count of ten or more. The chain has TRBV12-3 or TRBV12-4 and TRBJ2-3; 9 nucleotides line up with TRBD1. J gave up 3 bases and V 6 bases, and 7 bases lay outside the gene matches. The CDR3 is made up of 15 amino acids. CDR3 in DNA: TGTGCCAGCAGCCCGGGACAGGGAATAACAGATACGCAGTATTTT. Protein product: CASSPGQGITDTQYF.

The chain is built from TRBV13 and TRBJ1-1; the D is unclear. In germline, CDR1 is PRHDT, CDR2 FYEKMQ (reference sequence). The CDR3 has 17 residues. V shed 5 bases and J shed 0 bases, with 19 bases lying between them. In DNA form, the CDR3 reads TGTGCCAGCAGCCCCCGCCCGGGCAGCCTCATGAACACTGAAGCTTTCTTT. Amino acid sequence: CASSPRPGSLMNTEAFF.